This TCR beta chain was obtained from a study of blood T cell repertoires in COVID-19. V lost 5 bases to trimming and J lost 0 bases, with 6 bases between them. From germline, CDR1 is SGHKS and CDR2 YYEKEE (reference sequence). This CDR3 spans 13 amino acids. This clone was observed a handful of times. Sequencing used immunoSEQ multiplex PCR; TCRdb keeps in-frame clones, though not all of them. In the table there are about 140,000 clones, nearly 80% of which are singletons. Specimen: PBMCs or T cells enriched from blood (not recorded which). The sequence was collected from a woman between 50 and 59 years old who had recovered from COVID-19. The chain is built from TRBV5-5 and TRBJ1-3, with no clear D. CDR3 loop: CASRRDSGNTIYF. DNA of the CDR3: TGTGCCAGCAGGAGAGACTCTGGAAACACCATATATTTT.